This T cell receptor beta chain derives from a study of identifying expanded T cells in peripheral blood (dated by TCRdb to about 2019). Regarding the research as a whole: Technical replicates were generated by sequencing separate aliquots of the same genomic DNA pool, and four replicates were compared pairwise.

Broad study findings and their caveats: It was expected by the authors that biological variance in healthy repertoires might increase further over much longer intervals, such as months to years. About 1.3 differentially abundant clones were flagged by the binomial model between technical replicates, whereas about 15 and 18 were flagged over around two weeks and four weeks, respectively. The beta-binomial model significantly reduced the number of clones called differentially abundant and the false-positive rate across all healthy-donor time intervals. For all healthy donors, the variance in clone template counts between approximately 2-week samples rose significantly as total template count increased.

As concerns this clone: There is no known antigen for this receptor. Per-base qualities were not stored, and no clone one base away is much larger.

During the collection period, no immune events, such as infections, were documented for the healthy donors. Blood repertoires from healthy donors were used as a training cohort for calibrating time-dependent variance in a beta-binomial model of differential abundance of T-cell clones. The training cohort was composed of 10 or so healthy donors, 3 female and 7 male. The donors were between about 25 and 65 years old, with an average age of roughly 43 years. Whole blood, obtained from a commercial supplier, was collected from each healthy donor at three time points spaced roughly 14 days apart. For immunosequencing, genomic DNA was extracted from whole blood that had not been sorted. TCRbeta CDR3 regions were profiled by bias-controlled multiplex PCR amplification of genomic DNA with the immunoSEQ Assay. Processing in the source paper ran as follows. To quantify the absolute abundance of each unique TCRbeta CDR3 region, the sequences were collapsed and filtered. Differential abundance was tested with a binomial (Fisher-equivalent) model and with a beta-binomial model adding time-dependent variance fitted from healthy donors. Any clone with fewer than 5 combined templates was excluded, and a clone was called differentially abundant if its Benjamini-Hochberg FDR was below 0.01. The form v = (b*log(k)+a)^2 was used to model beta-binomial variance as a function of total template count across the two samples. This immuneACCESS table, as held by TCRdb, lists in-frame sequences with V and J called but not all clones. Of the missing ones, under half trace to an unresolved V gene in checked studies; the others have no known cause. Clonal size and the V and J genes are those of that table, whereas D and trimming came from the DNA. The sample table holds about 100,000 clones, of which about 90% were seen once. The ten largest clones capture 5.5% of the sample.

Via the germline V gene, CDR1 is ENHRY and CDR2 SYGVKD. From its cysteine to its phenylalanine, the CDR3 spans 13 amino acids. The only DNA kept is the CDR3, 39 bases in frame from the first base. V is clipped by 2 bases and J by 1 base, and the sequence between their germline boundaries is 5 bases long. The TCR originated in a person aged 18 to 69 in good health. The chain links TRBV10-3 with TRBJ2-5; no D gene is confidently identified. The source material was blood. The nucleotide sequence is given as TGTGCCATCAGTGAGGGCCTCCAAGAGACCCAGTACTTC. This encodes CAISEGLQETQYF.